This entry concerns a single TCR beta chain. There is no known antigen for this receptor. There are no base qualities to consult, and no much larger clone falls within one base. Hyperthyroidism patients were newly diagnosed, had a disease duration of under 2 months, and were aged 18 to 65 years. The study excluded patients with uncontrolled infections, other autoimmune diseases, pregnancy or lactation. Diagnoses were established on the basis of clinical symptoms, serum thyroxine and TRAb, thyroid ultrasound, and orbital computed tomography. Blood from progressor patients was drawn when they were first diagnosed with hyperthyroidism, before any ophthalmopathy symptoms appeared. PBMCs were isolated from roughly 10 ml of fresh peripheral blood by Ficoll-Paque density gradient centrifugation. Progressor patients were defined as those initially diagnosed with Graves' hyperthyroidism in whom ophthalmopathy developed during follow-up. Total RNA was extracted using Trizol reagent, and RNA quality was assessed on an Agilent 2100 Bioanalyzer.

V lost 1 base and J lost 3 bases; the stretch between them is 7 bases long. Via the germline V gene (reference sequence), CDR1 is SEHNR and CDR2 FQNEAQ. Inclusive of the bounding cysteine and phenylalanine, the CDR3 is 14 residues long. Solely the CDR3 DNA is kept, with 42 bases framed from the first base. The sample is drawn from a study of T cells in Graves' hyperthyroidism and ophthalmopathy (dated by TCRdb to the late 2010s). Background on the whole study: Peripheral blood was collected at initial diagnosis, before any treatment. A discovery cohort of about 100 patients, approximately 44 with Graves' ophthalmopathy and approximately 55 with stable Graves' hyperthyroidism, was used to find distinguishing TCR V-J signatures. Prospective prediction of ophthalmopathy was tested in an independent validation cohort of approximately 19 hyperthyroidism patients and some 17 patients who later progressed to ophthalmopathy. The 100 discovery patients were randomly split 7:3 into training and test sets. In about 6 Graves' hyperthyroidism patients, the study also compared T-cell repertoires from thyroid tissue with T-cell repertoires from blood. After sampling, hyperthyroidism patients received methimazole starting at 30 mg daily, and ophthalmopathy patients received high-dose intravenous methylprednisolone. TCR Vbeta CDR3 sequencing of around 130 peripheral blood samples (over 40 ophthalmopathy, roughly 74 hyperthyroidism and roughly 17 progressor patients) is reported in the paper.

Findings and caveats that apply to the study as a whole: In validation, the model predicted progression to ophthalmopathy a median of 6.5 months before onset, with roughly 68% sensitivity and roughly 77% specificity. In cross-validation, a model built on a 13 V-J signature told ophthalmopathy apart from stable hyperthyroidism with 85% to 90% sensitivity and about 81% specificity, and in testing the same model reached 80%/75%. No statistical method was used to set the sample size in advance, and investigators knew the group allocation. Blood samples also contained most of the expanded thyroid clonotypes (frequency above 0.001), which suggests that blood repertoires may reflect thyroid immune responses.

TCR beta CDR3 regions were amplified from RNA transcripts. The first round of RT-PCR for the TCR CDR3 was performed with the HTBI primer set and the Qiagen OneStep RT-PCR kit. Libraries were constructed in a second round of multiplex PCR, after which size selection and purification were performed. Paired-end sequencing of the libraries was performed with 100 bp reads on an Illumina HiSeq2000. As for the original processing: SOAPnuke was used to process the raw data, throwing out any read that contained adapters or uncalled bases, had a mean Phred below 15, or lacked an exact constant-primer or identifier match. COPE v1.2.5 was used to merge the high-quality paired reads, and each unique nucleotide sequence was defined as a clonotype. MiTCR v1.1 was used to align the clonotypes against IMGT TRBV, TRBD and TRBJ reference segments. Only V-J combinations with frequency above 0.0001, covering about 99% of repertoires, were analysed. A TCS score was defined as the ratio of F50 (clonal expansion) to E x V (chaos), with BLOSUM62-based TCRdist applied between CDR3 peptides within each V-J. Welch's t-statistics and random forest reduced approximately 520 V-J features to about 13, which were used in a naive Bayes classifier (R e1071). TCRdb's own reprocessing of the public reads used fastp at Q25 and MiXCR and kept productive beta chains. Rows matching on CDR3 protein sequence are summarized as one entry with the most common DNA and genes. Clone size and V and J calls follow TCRdb, not the original study. This sample is represented by around 380,000 distinct CDR3 sequences; roughly 13% of them were singletons. The ten largest make up roughly 20% of the sample.

The chain is assembled from TRBV7-9 and TRBJ1-3, with the D gene uncertain. What was sequenced was blood. This sequence was found in a man aged 25-40 years with Graves' hyperthyroidism that later progressed to Graves' ophthalmopathy. The CDR3 here reads CASSLEAIGNTIYF. The DNA sequence is TGTGCCAGCAGCTTAGAGGCAATTGGAAACACCATATATTTT.